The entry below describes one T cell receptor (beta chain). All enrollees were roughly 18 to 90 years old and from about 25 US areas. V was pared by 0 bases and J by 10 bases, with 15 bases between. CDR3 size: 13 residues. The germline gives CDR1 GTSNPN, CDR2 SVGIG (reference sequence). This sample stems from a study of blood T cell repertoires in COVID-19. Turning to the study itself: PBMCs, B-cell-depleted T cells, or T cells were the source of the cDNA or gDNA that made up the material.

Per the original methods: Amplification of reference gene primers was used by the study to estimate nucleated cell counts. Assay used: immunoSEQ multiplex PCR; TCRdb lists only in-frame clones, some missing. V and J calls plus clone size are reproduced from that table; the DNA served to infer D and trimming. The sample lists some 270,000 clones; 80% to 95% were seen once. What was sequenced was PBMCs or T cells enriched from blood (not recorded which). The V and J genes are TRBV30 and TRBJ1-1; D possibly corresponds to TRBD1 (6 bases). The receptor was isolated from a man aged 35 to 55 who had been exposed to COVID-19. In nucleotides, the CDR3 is TGTGCCTGGAGTGTATGGGGGGGCGGAGGAGCTTTCTTT. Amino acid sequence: CAWSVWGGGGAFF.